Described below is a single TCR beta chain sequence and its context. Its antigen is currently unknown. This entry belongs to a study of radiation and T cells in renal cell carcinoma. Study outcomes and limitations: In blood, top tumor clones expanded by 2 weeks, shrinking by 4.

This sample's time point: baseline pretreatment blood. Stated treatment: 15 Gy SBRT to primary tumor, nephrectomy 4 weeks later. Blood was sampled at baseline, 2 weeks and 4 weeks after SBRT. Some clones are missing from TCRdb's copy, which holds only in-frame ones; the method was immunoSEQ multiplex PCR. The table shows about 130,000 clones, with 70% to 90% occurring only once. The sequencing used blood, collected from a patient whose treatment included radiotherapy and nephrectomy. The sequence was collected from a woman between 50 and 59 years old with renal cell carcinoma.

This CDR3 is CATSRDRGQETQYF. Here the CDR3 DNA reads TGTGCCACCAGCAGAGATAGGGGCCAAGAGACCCAGTACTTC. The J gene is TRBJ2-5, the V gene TRBV15, with D tentatively TRBD1 (5 bases). CDR1 LNHNV and CDR2 YYDKDF come from the germline V gene (reference sequence). The germline V and J ends were trimmed by 0 bases and 1 base, with 6 bases remaining between them. There are 14 residues in the CDR3.